Each of the 32 T cell receptor beta chains below was sequenced from the same sample in a study of blood T cells in healthy people across ages. The use of a sample-barcoded 5' primer and a J-beta primer mix characterized a second PCR of about 6 to 12 cycles. TCRdb re-derived calls from the 5' RACE reads in MiXCR, one entry per CDR3 protein. In the table there are roughly 1.5 million distinct CDR3 sequences, about 42% of which are singletons. Material: blood. These receptors were obtained from a young woman in good health.

The chain is built from TRBV4-1 and TRBJ1-3; D is unresolved. Germline V gene lookup returns CDR1 MGHRA and CDR2 YSYEKL. CDR3 length: 15 amino acids. Trimming shortened V by 1 base and J by 1 base, and 8 bases separated the two germline ends. CDR3 sequence (DNA): TGCGCCAGCAGCCAAGGAAAGGGATCTGGAAACACCATATATTTT. Protein: CASSQGKGSGNTIYF.

The CDR3 DNA reads TGTGCCAGCAGCGAAGGTGACAGGGGGTACCAAGAGACCCAGTACTTC. Its protein product is CASSEGDRGYQETQYF. The chain employs TRBV11-2 and TRBJ2-5; 9 bases are a match to TRBD1. There are 16 residues in the CDR3. Germline loops: CDR1 SGHAT, CDR2 FQNNGV. After removal of 5 bases from V and 0 bases from J, the junction contained 7 bases not matched to a gene.

This clonotype was seen only a few times. The CDR3 here is CSVDSGLAGAVEQYF. The DNA for the CDR3 is TGCAGCGTTGATAGCGGACTAGCGGGAGCGGTCGAGCAGTACTTC. This chain connects TRBV29-1 to TRBJ2-7, with TRBD2 identical over 13 bases. The CDR3 has 15 amino acids. Germline CDR1 and CDR2: SQVTM and ANQGSEA. Trimming removed 3 bases from V and 6 bases from J; junction bases left unmatched: 8.

This chain uses TRBV20-1 with TRBJ1-1; possibly TRBD1 for D (5 bases). Trimming stripped 6 bases from V and 1 base from J, with 15 bases between. Per germline, CDR1 DFQATT and CDR2 SNEGSKA (reference sequence). This CDR3 comprises 14 residues. CDR3 in amino acids: CSAGRTGGNTEAFF. DNA of the CDR3: TGCAGTGCCGGCCGTACAGGCGGGAACACTGAAGCTTTCTTT.

The gene calls are TRBV12-3 or TRBV12-4 and TRBJ2-5; D is possibly TRBD1 or TRBD2 (6 bases each). V lost 3 bases to trimming and J lost 13 bases, with 15 bases between them. This CDR3 spans 12 amino acids. CDR3 sequence (DNA): TGTGCCAGCAGTTTGGCCGGGGGCGAGATGTACTTC. Amino acid sequence: CASSLAGGEMYF.

A few counts support this clonotype. J is TRBJ2-7 and V is TRBV4-1, with 10 nucleotides matching TRBD1. CDR1 MGHRA and CDR2 YSYEKL come from the germline V gene. The length of the CDR3 is 18 residues. The trim removed 2 bases at V and 2 bases at J, leaving 12 bases unmatched. DNA of the CDR3: TGCGCCAGCAGCCAAAATGACGTATTCGGGACAGGGGCCTACGAGCAGTACTTC. It codes for CASSQNDVFGTGAYEQYF.

The chain recombines TRBV5-1 with TRBJ2-6, with 8 bases matching TRBD2. Germline CDR1 and CDR2: SGHRS and YFSETQ. This CDR3 has 16 amino acids. Trimming cost V 4 bases and J 0 bases; bases outside gene matches: 3. CDR3 sequence: CASSLTSGSGANVLTF. The CDR3 DNA is TGCGCCAGCAGCCTTACTAGCGGCTCTGGGGCCAACGTCCTGACTTTC.

This chain uses TRBV6-6 with TRBJ2-4; the D gene could be TRBD1 or TRBD2 (7 bases each). Per germline, CDR1 MNHNY and CDR2 SVGAGI (reference sequence). Deletions cut 4 bases from V and 7 bases from J, with 14 bases between. The CDR3 runs 14 residues. CDR3 residues: CASSFPGGGNIQYF. The CDR3 nucleotides are TGTGCCAGCAGTTTTCCAGGGGGAGGGAACATTCAGTACTTC.

The rearrangement links TRBV7-2 to TRBJ2-1, with a weak D call TRBD2 (6 bases). Trimming removed 8 bases from V and 0 bases from J, with 14 bases in between. The CDR3 length is 15 residues. From germline, CDR1 is SGHTA and CDR2 FQGNSA. This chain's CDR3 is CASDKGGRSYNEQFF. CDR3 coding DNA: TGTGCCAGCGATAAAGGAGGGCGCTCCTACAATGAGCAGTTCTTC. Using reference TRBV7-2 and TRBJ2-1 for the parts outside the CDR3, the full variable domain is GAGVSQSPSNKVTEKGKDVELRCDPISGHTALYWYRQSLGQGLEFLIYFQGNSAPDKSGLPSDRFSAERTGGSVSTLTIQRTQQEDSAVYLCASDKGGRSYNEQFFGPGTRLTVL.

There are a few counts of this clonotype. The V gene is TRBV18, the J gene TRBJ1-1; D remains unclear. Looked up from germline, CDR1 is KGHSH and CDR2 is LQKENI. V gave up 6 bases and J gave up 4 bases, with 12 bases separating them. The CDR3 runs 13 residues. CDR3 amino acids: CASSEGRITEAFF. DNA of the CDR3: TGTGCCAGCTCTGAGGGAAGGATCACTGAAGCTTTCTTT.

The gene calls are TRBV28 and TRBJ2-1; D remains unclear. Trimming pared 0 bases from V and 9 bases from J, leaving 3 bases between. The CDR3 loop spans 11 amino acids. The germline gives CDR1 MDHEN, CDR2 SYDVKM. The CDR3 DNA reads TGTGCCAGCAGTTTATGGAGTGAGCAGTTCTTC. Translation gives CASSLWSEQFF.

The chain carries TRBV4-3 and TRBJ2-7; no firm D call. The CDR3 sequence is 16 residues long. Germline-derived CDR1 and CDR2 are LGHNA and YSLEER. Between the trimmed V and J ends, which lost 0 bases and 3 bases, there was a span of 15 bases. The CDR3 DNA follows: TGCGCCAGCAGCCAAGATAGGACCTACCGAGGCTACGAGCAGTACTTC. Its protein is CASSQDRTYRGYEQYF.

The table lists this clonotype with a few counts. The genes are TRBV7-9 and TRBJ1-6; tentative D call: TRBD1 (6 bases). V was shortened by 3 bases and J by 5 bases, with 8 bases between the two germline ends. Germline lookup yields CDR1 SEHNR and CDR2 FQNEAQ (reference sequence). CDR3 length: 14 residues. CDR3 DNA sequence: TGTGCCAGCAGCTTCGGACAGCATAATTCACCCCTCCACTTT. Translated, it gives CASSFGQHNSPLHF.

This clonotype was found a few times. This chain joins TRBV25-1 and TRBJ2-5; D call uncertain. The CDR3 spans 13 residues. Germline V gene sequence: CDR1 MGHDK, CDR2 SYGVNS. Trimming removed 3 bases from V and 6 bases from J, with 11 bases in between. CDR3 in DNA: TGTGCCAGCAGTGACCCCGCCAGCCAGACCCAGTACTTC. Protein sequence: CASSDPASQTQYF.

In its sample, this clonotype was seen a few times. V and J are TRBV11-2 and TRBJ2-7; D not certain. This CDR3 region has 16 residues. CDR1 and CDR2 from the germline V gene are SGHAT and FQNNGV. V gave up 4 bases and J gave up 3 bases, with 19 bases separating them. CDR3 DNA: TGTGCCAGCAGCTCCCTGGTTGGGGTGACTTTCTACGAGCAGTACTTC. This encodes CASSSLVGVTFYEQYF. Based on the CDR3 plus reference TRBV11-2 and TRBJ2-7, the full variable domain is EAGVAQSPRYKIIEKRQSVAFWCNPISGHATLYWYQQILGQGPKLLIQFQNNGVVDDSQLPKDRFSAERLKGVDSTLKIQPAKLEDSAVYLCASSSLVGVTFYEQYFGPGTRLTVT.

This clonotype was found a few times. The rearrangement links TRBV11-2 to TRBJ1-2; D not certain. Germline CDR1 reads SGHAT; CDR2 reads FQNNGV. The V gene lost 1 base and the J gene lost 6 bases, with 6 bases spanning the gap. The CDR3 loop spans 12 amino acids. This chain's CDR3 is CASSLVLHGYTF. The CDR3, as DNA: TGTGCCAGCAGCTTAGTCTTACATGGCTACACCTTC.

This rearrangement joins TRBV6-2 or TRBV6-3 to TRBJ2-4, with D unclear. The V gene's germline CDR1 is MNHEY and CDR2 SVGEGT. V lost 5 bases and J 7 bases, leaving 12 bases between the germline ends. The CDR3 spans 13 residues. The CDR3 here is CASSIRVFNIQYF. DNA of the CDR3: TGTGCCAGCAGTATAAGGGTCTTCAACATTCAGTACTTC.

This clonotype occurred a few times. The J gene is TRBJ2-1, the V gene TRBV6-5; 11 bases line up with TRBD1. The CDR3 is made up of 14 amino acids. Germline trimming cut 7 bases from V and 6 bases from J; bases unmatched to any gene: 5. In germline, CDR1 is MNHEY, CDR2 SVGAGI. CDR3 loop: CASKWTGGTNEQFF. The CDR3 DNA sequence: TGTGCCAGCAAATGGACAGGGGGCACCAATGAGCAGTTCTTC.

The genes are TRBV7-9 and TRBJ1-6, with D maybe TRBD1 (6 bases). In germline, CDR1 is SEHNR, CDR2 FQNEAQ (reference sequence). Deletions cut 7 bases from V and 8 bases from J, with 15 bases between. The CDR3 length is 14 residues. CDR3 DNA: TGTGCCAGCACCCCTGGACAGACTTATTCACCCCTCCACTTT. Translating gives CASTPGQTYSPLHF.

This clonotype was observed a single time. The chain joins TRBV3-1 to TRBJ2-2; no clear D gene. Germline V gene data show CDR1 as LGHDT and CDR2 as YNNKEL (reference sequence). The CDR3 loop spans 13 amino acids. With 0 bases removed from V and 8 bases from J, the gap between germline ends came to 7 bases. This CDR3 is CASSQDLMGELFF. As DNA, the CDR3 is TGTGCCAGCAGCCAAGACCTGATGGGGGAGCTGTTTTTT. The full variable domain, rest sourced from reference TRBV3-1 and TRBJ2-2, is DTAVSQTPKYLVTQMGNDKSIKCEQNLGHDTMYWYKQDSKKFLKIMFSYNNKELIINETVPNRFSPKSPDKAHLNLHINSLELGDSAVYFCASSQDLMGELFFGEGSRLTVL.

This clonotype has just a few counts. The chain carries TRBV29-1 and TRBJ1-2; maybe TRBD1 (6 bases). Trimming took off 5 bases at V and 13 bases at J, with 17 bases between the two ends. The CDR3 contains 11 residues. Germline values: CDR1 SQVTM, CDR2 ANQGSEA. CDR3 region: CSVPTGPLGTF. The CDR3 region has the DNA TGCAGCGTTCCGACAGGCCCACTCGGCACCTTC.

The chain combines TRBV4-3 with TRBJ2-1; D is undetermined. The CDR3 totals 14 residues. Deletions cut 5 bases from V and 10 bases from J, with 18 bases between. The germline V gene encodes CDR1 LGHNA and CDR2 YSLEER. CDR3 loop: CASSYKFPTYEQFF. DNA for the CDR3: TGCGCCAGCAGCTACAAATTTCCCACCTACGAGCAGTTCTTC.

The chain links TRBV10-3 to TRBJ2-7; 7 nucleotides agree with TRBD2. Trimming at V came to 9 bases and at J to 3 bases, leaving 5 bases not matched to a gene. CDR1 is ENHRY, CDR2 SYGVKD, per germline. This CDR3 has 12 amino acids. The CDR3: CAIGRGDYEQYF. The CDR3 DNA reads TGTGCCATAGGGAGGGGCGACTACGAGCAGTACTTC.

The chain combines TRBV7-9 with TRBJ2-7, with D hard to call. V was pared by 0 bases and J by 2 bases, with 8 bases between. The CDR3 is 14 amino acids. Per the germline V gene, CDR1 is SEHNR and CDR2 is FQNEAQ (reference sequence). CDR3 residues: CASSLAARTYEQYF. In nucleotides, the CDR3 is TGTGCCAGCAGCTTAGCGGCCAGAACCTACGAGCAGTACTTC.

This chain uses TRBV4-2 with TRBJ1-1; the D gene is possibly TRBD1 (5 bases). V dropped 1 base and J dropped 0 bases, with 15 bases sitting between them. Per the germline V gene, CDR1 is LGHNA and CDR2 is YNFKEQ. The CDR3 is 17 residues long. The CDR3, as DNA: TGTGCCAGCAGCCAAGGGGGACGGGCGGAGATGAACACTGAAGCTTTCTTT. Translation gives CASSQGGRAEMNTEAFF.

This sequence joins TRBV27 and TRBJ1-2; 8 bases agree with TRBD1. V dropped 5 bases and J dropped 7; count of bases not matched to a gene: 6. This CDR3 has 13 residues. CDR1 and CDR2 from the germline V gene are MNHEY and SMNVEV (reference sequence). The CDR3 loop reads CASSGQGVVGYTF. As DNA, the CDR3 is TGTGCCAGCAGTGGACAGGGAGTGGTTGGCTACACCTTC.

This clonotype was seen only a few times. J is TRBJ2-5 and V is TRBV10-3; no reliable D call. Germline V gene lookup returns CDR1 ENHRY and CDR2 SYGVKD. The CDR3 consists of 14 residues. V lost 5 bases and J lost 1, with 11 bases in between. The DNA for the CDR3 is TGTGCCATCAGTAGAGAGGTCAGCCAAGAGACCCAGTACTTC. Translating gives CAISREVSQETQYF.

This clonotype came up a few times. The chain joins TRBV6-5 to TRBJ1-1, with no clear D. This CDR3 contains 14 residues. Germline CDR1 reads MNHEY; CDR2 reads SVGAGI. V lost 0 bases and J lost 3, with 8 bases in between. The CDR3 sequence: CASSYSVEDTEAFF. CDR3 in DNA: TGTGCCAGCAGTTACTCAGTGGAGGACACTGAAGCTTTCTTT.

This sequence joins TRBV5-1 and TRBJ2-3; 9 bases are shared with TRBD1. The CDR3 contains 14 residues. The J segment lost 3 bases and the V segment lost 5 bases, leaving 4 bases of the junction unmatched. Germline V gene data show CDR1 as SGHRS and CDR2 as YFSETQ. The CDR3 region has the DNA TGCGCCAGCAGGTCCGGGACAGGGACAGATACGCAGTATTTT. As protein: CASRSGTGTDTQYF.

J is TRBJ2-5 and V is TRBV6-5; D might be TRBD2 (6 bases). CDR1 and CDR2 from the germline V gene are MNHEY and SVGAGI. The CDR3 totals 15 residues. Deletions cut 2 bases from V and 1 base from J, with 11 bases between. The CDR3 DNA reads TGTGCCAGCAGTTACGGGGAGGCGGGCCAAGAGACCCAGTACTTC. It specifies CASSYGEAGQETQYF.

The chain joins TRBV5-6 to TRBJ2-1; 9 bases match TRBD2. Germline V lookup: CDR1 SGHDT, CDR2 YYEEEE. Losses at the gene ends were 0 bases for V and 12 bases for J; bases not matched to a gene: 4. The CDR3 has 13 residues. DNA of the CDR3: TGTGCCAGCAGCTTGGGCGGGGGGGCCTTGCAGTTCTTC. Translation gives CASSLGGGALQFF. Full variable domain (outside the CDR3, taken from reference TRBV5-6 and TRBJ2-1): DAGVTQSPTHLIKTRGQQVTLRCSPKSGHDTVSWYQQALGQGPQFIFQYYEEEERQRGNFPDRFSGHQFPNYSSELNVNALLLGDSALYLCASSLGGGALQFFGPGTRLTVL.

V and J are TRBV28 and TRBJ1-5; D perhaps matches TRBD1 (5 bases). Trimming pared 8 bases from V and 7 bases from J, leaving 15 bases between. Germline V gene data show CDR1 as MDHEN and CDR2 as SYDVKM. The CDR3 consists of 13 residues. In DNA, the CDR3 is TGTGCCAGCGGGGCTTTACGCCCCCAGCCCCAGCATTTT. It yields the protein CASGALRPQPQHF.